There are a few counts of the clone carrying this T cell receptor (beta chain). Its antigen is not known. This specimen belongs to a study of tumor-infiltrating lymphocytes in localized non-small cell lung cancer. Study-wide results and limits: Compared with uninvolved lung, tumors showed higher T cell infiltration by TCRbeta sequencing. IM1 and IM2 tumors showed no difference in T-cell fraction.

Germline V gives CDR1 MDHEN, CDR2 SYDVKM. V lost 6 bases to trimming and J lost 7 bases, with 24 bases between them. This CDR3 has 16 amino acids. The table came from immunoSEQ multiplex PCR; TCRdb's copy has only in-frame clones and leaves some out. The data show about 6,400 clones, with less than 75% seen just once and less than 8% held by the top ten. The V gene is TRBV28, the J gene TRBJ1-2; tentatively, D is TRBD1 (5 bases). The sample comprised uninvolved lung tissue not adjacent to the tumor. This clonotype originated in a human donor with non-small cell lung cancer. The CDR3 nucleotides read TGTGCCAGCAGCCGAAGAGGAACGGGGGGGGGAGGTGGCTACACCTTC. This codes for CASSRRGTGGGGGYTF.